This T cell receptor beta chain was sequenced in a study of OX40 agonist ivuxolimab in advanced cancers. The CDR3 has 15 amino acids. The germline CDR1 and CDR2 sequences are SGHRS and YFSETQ. The V end was cut by 0 bases, the J end by 5 bases, with 9 bases between. Study-level points and caveats: Compared with CD4+, CD8+ T cells on average had more expanded clones.

Comments on this clone: What it binds is not known.

TCRdb's table, derived via immunoSEQ multiplex PCR, lists solely in-frame clones and lacks some. The repertoire includes over 100,000 clones, 85% to 90% of them detected once, and 0.55% sits in the top ten. The clonotype comes from an adult with an advanced solid tumor such as melanoma, head and neck, liver or kidney cancer. The J gene is TRBJ1-6, the V gene TRBV5-1; no clear D gene. This sample comprised CD4+ or CD8+ T cells sorted from blood, obtained in a trial of the OX40 agonist ivuxolimab. The CDR3 DNA is TGCGCCAGCAGCTTGGTAGCCCTGGATAATTCACCCCTCCACTTT. Its translation is CASSLVALDNSPLHF.